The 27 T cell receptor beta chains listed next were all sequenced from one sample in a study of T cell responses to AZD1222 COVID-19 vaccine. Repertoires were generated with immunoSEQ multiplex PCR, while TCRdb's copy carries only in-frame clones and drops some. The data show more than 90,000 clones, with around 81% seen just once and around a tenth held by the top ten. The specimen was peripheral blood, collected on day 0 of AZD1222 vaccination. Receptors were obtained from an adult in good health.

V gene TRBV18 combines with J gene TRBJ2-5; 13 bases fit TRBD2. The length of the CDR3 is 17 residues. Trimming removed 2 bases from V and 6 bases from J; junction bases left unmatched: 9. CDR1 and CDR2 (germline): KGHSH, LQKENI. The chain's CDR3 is CASSPDAGLAGAKTQYF. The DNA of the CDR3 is TGTGCCAGCTCACCAGACGCTGGACTAGCGGGGGCAAAGACCCAGTACTTC.

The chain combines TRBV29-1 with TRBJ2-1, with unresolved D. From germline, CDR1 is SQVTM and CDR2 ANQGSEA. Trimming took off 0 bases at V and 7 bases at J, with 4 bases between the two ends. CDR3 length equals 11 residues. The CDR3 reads CSVEEKNEQFF. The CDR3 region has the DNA TGCAGCGTTGAAGAGAAAAATGAGCAGTTCTTC.

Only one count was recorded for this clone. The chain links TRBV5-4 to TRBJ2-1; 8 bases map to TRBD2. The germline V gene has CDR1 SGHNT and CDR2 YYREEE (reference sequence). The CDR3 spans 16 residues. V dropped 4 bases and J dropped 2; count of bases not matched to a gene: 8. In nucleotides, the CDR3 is TGTGCCAGCAGCCCGGGGGGGACTTCGACCTACAATGAGCAGTTCTTC. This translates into CASSPGGTSTYNEQFF.

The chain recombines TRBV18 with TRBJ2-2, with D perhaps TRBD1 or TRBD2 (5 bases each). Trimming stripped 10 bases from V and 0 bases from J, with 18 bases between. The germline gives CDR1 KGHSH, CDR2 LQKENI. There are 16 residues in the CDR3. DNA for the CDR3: TGTGCCACCATCCGGTCCGGGACGGCGAACACCGGGGAGCTGTTTTTT. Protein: CATIRSGTANTGELFF.

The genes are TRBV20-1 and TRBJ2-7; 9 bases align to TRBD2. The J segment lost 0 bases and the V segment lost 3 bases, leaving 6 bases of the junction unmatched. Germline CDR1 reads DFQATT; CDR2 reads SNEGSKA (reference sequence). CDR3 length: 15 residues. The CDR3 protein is CSASPRTSASYEQYF. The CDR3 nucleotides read TGCAGTGCTAGTCCCCGGACTAGCGCCTCCTACGAGCAGTACTTC.

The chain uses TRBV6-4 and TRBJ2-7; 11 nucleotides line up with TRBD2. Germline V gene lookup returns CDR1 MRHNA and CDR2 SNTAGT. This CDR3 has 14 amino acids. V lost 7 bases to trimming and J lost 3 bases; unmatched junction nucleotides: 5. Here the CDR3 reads CASTLAGGGYEQYF. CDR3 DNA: TGTGCCAGCACCCTAGCGGGAGGTGGCTACGAGCAGTACTTC.

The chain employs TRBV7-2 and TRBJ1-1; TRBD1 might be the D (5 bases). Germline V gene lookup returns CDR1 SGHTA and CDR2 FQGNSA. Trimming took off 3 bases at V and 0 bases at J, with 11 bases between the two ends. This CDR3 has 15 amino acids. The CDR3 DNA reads TGTGCCAGCAGCTTCATGGTAGGGGTGAACACTGAAGCTTTCTTT. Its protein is CASSFMVGVNTEAFF.

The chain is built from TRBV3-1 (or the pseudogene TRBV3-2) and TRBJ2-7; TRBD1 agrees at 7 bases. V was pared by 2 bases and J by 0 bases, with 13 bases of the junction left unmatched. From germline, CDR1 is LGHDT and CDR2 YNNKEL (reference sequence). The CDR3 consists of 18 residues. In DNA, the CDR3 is TGTGCCAGCAGCCAACACCATCCATCCGGGACAGACTCCTACGAGCAGTACTTC. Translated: CASSQHHPSGTDSYEQYF.

The CDR3 sequence: CASSPGTSGGETQYF. In nucleotides, the CDR3 is TGCGCCAGCAGCCCTGGGACTAGCGGGGGAGAGACCCAGTACTTC. The V gene is TRBV5-1, the J gene TRBJ2-5; 14 bases line up with TRBD2. This CDR3 is built from 15 residues. Looked up from germline, CDR1 is SGHRS and CDR2 is YFSETQ. The V segment lost 4 bases and the J segment 4 bases; nucleotides outside the gene matches: 3.

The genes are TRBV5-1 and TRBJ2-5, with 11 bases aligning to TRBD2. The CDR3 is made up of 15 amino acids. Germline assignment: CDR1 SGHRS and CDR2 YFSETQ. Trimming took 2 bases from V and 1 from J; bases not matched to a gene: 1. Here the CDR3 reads CASSLTSGGQETQYF. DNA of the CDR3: TGCGCCAGCAGCTTAACTAGCGGGGGCCAAGAGACCCAGTACTTC. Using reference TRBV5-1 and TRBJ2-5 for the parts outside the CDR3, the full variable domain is KAGVTQTPRYLIKTRGQQVTLSCSPISGHRSVSWYQQTPGQGLQFLFEYFSETQRNKGNFPGRFSGRQFSNSRSEMNVSTLELGDSALYLCASSLTSGGQETQYFGPGTRLLVL.

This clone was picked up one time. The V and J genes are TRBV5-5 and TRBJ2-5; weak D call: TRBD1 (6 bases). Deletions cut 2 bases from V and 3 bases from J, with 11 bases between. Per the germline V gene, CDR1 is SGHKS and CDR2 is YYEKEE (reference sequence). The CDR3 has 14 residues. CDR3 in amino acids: CASSLGQNEETQYF. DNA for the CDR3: TGTGCCAGCAGCTTAGGACAGAATGAAGAGACCCAGTACTTC.

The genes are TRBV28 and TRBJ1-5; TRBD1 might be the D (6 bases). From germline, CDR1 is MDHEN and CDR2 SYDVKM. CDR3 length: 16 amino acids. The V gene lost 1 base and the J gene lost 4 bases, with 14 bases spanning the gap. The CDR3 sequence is CASSLLGRGGNQPQHF. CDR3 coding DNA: TGTGCCAGCAGTTTATTGGGACGAGGGGGTAATCAGCCCCAGCATTTT.

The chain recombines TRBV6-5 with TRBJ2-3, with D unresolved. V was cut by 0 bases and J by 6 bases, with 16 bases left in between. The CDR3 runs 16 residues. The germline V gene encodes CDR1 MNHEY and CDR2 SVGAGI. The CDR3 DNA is TGTGCCAGCAGTTACTCGGGCGGTCCTAGAGTCGATACGCAGTATTTT. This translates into CASSYSGGPRVDTQYF.

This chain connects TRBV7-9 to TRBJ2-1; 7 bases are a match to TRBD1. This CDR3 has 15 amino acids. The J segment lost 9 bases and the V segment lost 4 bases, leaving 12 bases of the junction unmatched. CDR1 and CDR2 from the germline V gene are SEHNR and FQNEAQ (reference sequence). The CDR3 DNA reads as TGTGCCAGCAGCTCGAGACAGGGAGCACGTGGTGAGCAGTTCTTC. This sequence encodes CASSSRQGARGEQFF.

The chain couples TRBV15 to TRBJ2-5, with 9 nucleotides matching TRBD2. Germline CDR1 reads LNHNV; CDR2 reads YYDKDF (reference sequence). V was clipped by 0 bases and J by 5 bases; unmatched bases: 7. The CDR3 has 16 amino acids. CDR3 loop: CATSRDITSGWETQYF. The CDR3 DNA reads TGTGCCACCAGCAGAGATATAACTAGCGGGTGGGAGACCCAGTACTTC. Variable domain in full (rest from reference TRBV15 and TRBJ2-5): DAMVIQNPRYQVTQFGKPVTLSCSQTLNHNVMYWYQQKSSQAPKLLFHYYDKDFNNEADTPDNFQSRRPNTSFCFLDIRSPGLGDTAMYLCATSRDITSGWETQYFGPGTRLLVL.

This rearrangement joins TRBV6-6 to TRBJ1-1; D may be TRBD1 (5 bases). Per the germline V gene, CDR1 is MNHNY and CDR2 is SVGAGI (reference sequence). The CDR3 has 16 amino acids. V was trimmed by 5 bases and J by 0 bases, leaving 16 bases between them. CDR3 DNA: TGTGCCAGCAGTACCGGGGCCTATCCCGTGAACACTGAAGCTTTCTTT. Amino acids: CASSTGAYPVNTEAFF.

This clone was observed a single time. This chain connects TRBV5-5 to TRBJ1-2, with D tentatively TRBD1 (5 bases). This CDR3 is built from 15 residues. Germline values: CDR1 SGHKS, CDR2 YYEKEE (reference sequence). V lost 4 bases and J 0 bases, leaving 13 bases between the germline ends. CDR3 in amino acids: CASSGGPTANYGYTF. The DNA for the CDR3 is TGTGCCAGCAGCGGGGGACCGACCGCTAACTATGGCTACACCTTC. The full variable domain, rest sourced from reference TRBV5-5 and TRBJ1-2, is DAGVTQSPTHLIKTRGQQVTLRCSPISGHKSVSWYQQVLGQGPQFIFQYYEKEERGRGNFPDRFSARQFPNYSSELNVNALLLGDSALYLCASSGGPTANYGYTFGSGTRLTVV.

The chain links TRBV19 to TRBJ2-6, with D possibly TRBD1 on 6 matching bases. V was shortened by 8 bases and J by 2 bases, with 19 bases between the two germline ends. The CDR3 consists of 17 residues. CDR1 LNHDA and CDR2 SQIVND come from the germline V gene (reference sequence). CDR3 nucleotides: TGTGCCAGTGCACCGGGACATGCGCCTACTGGGGCCAACGTCCTGACTTTC. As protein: CASAPGHAPTGANVLTF.

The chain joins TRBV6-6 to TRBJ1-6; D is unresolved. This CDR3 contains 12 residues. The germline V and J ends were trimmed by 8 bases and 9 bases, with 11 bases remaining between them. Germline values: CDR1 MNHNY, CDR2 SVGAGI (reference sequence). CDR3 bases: TGTGCCAGCGGGTCCACGGGTTCACCCCTCCACTTT. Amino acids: CASGSTGSPLHF.

CDR3 nucleotide sequence: TGTGCCAGCAGCTTCGCAGGAGATACGCAGTATTTT. This sequence encodes CASSFAGDTQYF. This sequence joins TRBV7-9 and TRBJ2-3; D remains unclear. CDR3 length: 12 amino acids. Germline V gene lookup returns CDR1 SEHNR and CDR2 FQNEAQ (reference sequence). V lost 3 bases and J lost 5, with 6 bases in between.

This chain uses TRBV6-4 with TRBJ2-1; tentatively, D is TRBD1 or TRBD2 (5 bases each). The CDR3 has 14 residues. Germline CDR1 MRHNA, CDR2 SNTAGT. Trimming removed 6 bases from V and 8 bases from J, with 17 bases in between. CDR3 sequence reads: CASRPGPTRDEQFF. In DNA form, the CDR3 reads TGTGCCAGCAGACCGGGACCAACCCGGGATGAGCAGTTCTTC.

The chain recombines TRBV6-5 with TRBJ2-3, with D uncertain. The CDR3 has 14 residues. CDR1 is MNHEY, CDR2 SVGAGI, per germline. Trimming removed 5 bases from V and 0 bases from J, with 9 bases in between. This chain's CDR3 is CASSHRVSTDTQYF. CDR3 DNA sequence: TGTGCCAGCAGTCACAGAGTTAGCACAGATACGCAGTATTTT.

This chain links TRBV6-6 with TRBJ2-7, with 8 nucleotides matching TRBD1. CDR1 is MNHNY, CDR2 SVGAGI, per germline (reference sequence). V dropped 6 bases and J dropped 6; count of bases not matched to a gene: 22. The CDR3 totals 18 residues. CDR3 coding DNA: TGTGCCAGCAGCCGAACAGGGGGAGGTAGACACTCCCCAGGCGAGCAGTACTTC. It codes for CASSRTGGGRHSPGEQYF.

In nucleotides, the CDR3 is TGTGCCAGCAGCGTAGACCTCGGGGAGCTGTTTTTT. This gives the protein CASSVDLGELFF. This rearrangement joins TRBV9 to TRBJ2-2; D not certain. CDR1 and CDR2 from the germline V gene are SGDLS and YYNGEE. There are 12 residues in the CDR3. V was clipped by 0 bases and J by 7 bases, with 4 bases between them.

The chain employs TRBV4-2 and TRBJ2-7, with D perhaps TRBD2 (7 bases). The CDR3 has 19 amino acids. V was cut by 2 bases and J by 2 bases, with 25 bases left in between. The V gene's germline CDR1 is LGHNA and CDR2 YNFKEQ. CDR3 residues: CASSQYKRSRGGTTYEQYF. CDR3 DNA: TGTGCCAGCAGCCAATATAAAAGATCACGCGGGGGCACAACCTACGAGCAGTACTTC.

Written as DNA, the CDR3 is TGCAGCGTTGAAAAGGGAGACTATGGCTACACCTTC. It encodes CSVEKGDYGYTF. V is TRBV29-1 and J is TRBJ1-2; D remains ambiguous. Germline V lookup: CDR1 SQVTM, CDR2 ANQGSEA. This CDR3 comprises 12 residues. V lost 2 bases and J 3 bases, leaving 7 bases between the germline ends.

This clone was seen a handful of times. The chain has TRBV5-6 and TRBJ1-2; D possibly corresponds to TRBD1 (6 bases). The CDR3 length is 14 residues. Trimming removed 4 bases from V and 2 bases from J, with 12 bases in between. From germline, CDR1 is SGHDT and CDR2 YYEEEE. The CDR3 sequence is CASSLVQGNYGYTF. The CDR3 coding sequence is TGTGCCAGCAGCCTTGTACAGGGCAACTATGGCTACACCTTC.